This T cell receptor (beta chain) came from a study of cytotoxic CD8 clonotypes in ibrutinib-treated CLL. Of note for this clone: Antigen: not known.

The germline V gene has CDR1 SGHDT and CDR2 YYEEEE. Trimming removed 6 bases at V and 5 bases at J, with 8 bases between. The CDR3 length is 11 residues. Study observations and caveats: Baseline levels were approached again at progression, after clonality had risen at ibrutinib response. Clonality was higher at baseline than in age-matched healthy donors and tracked circulating CD8+ T-cell counts.

Depth targeted 1 in 200,000 to 1 in 1 million T cells, averaging 10x coverage per clonotype. The table came from immunoSEQ multiplex PCR; TCRdb's copy has only in-frame clones and leaves some out. The repertoire holds 150,000 to 200,000 clones, with 70% to 90% as singletons. The V call is TRBV5-6, the J call TRBJ2-5; no clear D gene. Sequenced here: PBMCs, sampled at disease progression, from a patient treated with ibrutinib. This sequence was found in a human donor with chronic lymphocytic leukemia. The chain's CDR3 is CASTQGETQYF. CDR3 nucleotide sequence: TGTGCCAGCACCCAAGGGGAGACCCAGTACTTC.